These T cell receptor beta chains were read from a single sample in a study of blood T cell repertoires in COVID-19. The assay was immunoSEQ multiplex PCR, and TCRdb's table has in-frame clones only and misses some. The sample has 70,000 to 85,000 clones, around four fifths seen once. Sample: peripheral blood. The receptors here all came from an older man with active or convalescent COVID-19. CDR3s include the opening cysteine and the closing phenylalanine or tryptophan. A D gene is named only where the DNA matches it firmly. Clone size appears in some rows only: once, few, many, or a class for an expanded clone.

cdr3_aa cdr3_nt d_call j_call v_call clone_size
CASSVMGQSREKLFF TGTGCCAGCAGTGTTATGGGACAGTCCCGTGAAAAACTGTTTTTT TRBD1 TRBJ1-4 TRBV28 once
CASSLLLSGASFSYEQYF TGTGCCAGCAGCTTACTGTTGTCAGGGGCCTCTTTCTCCTACGAGCAGTACTTC . TRBJ2-7 TRBV7-9 .
CASSSTGTGKGNTIYF TGTGCCAGCAGCTCCACCGGGACAGGGAAAGGAAACACCATATATTTT TRBD1 TRBJ1-3 TRBV9 .
CASTLTGGAAEAFF TGTGCCAGCACCTTGACAGGGGGGGCTGCTGAAGCTTTCTTT TRBD1 TRBJ1-1 TRBV7-2 .
CASSKLVGRGWALVGNEQFF TGTGCCAGCAGCAAACTGGTCGGAAGGGGGTGGGCCCTTGTGGGCAATGAGCAGTTCTTC . TRBJ2-1 TRBV21-1 .
CASSLNLIAGRMTYEQYF TGTGCCAGCAGCTTGAACCTAATTGCGGGGAGGATGACCTACGAGCAGTACTTC . TRBJ2-7 TRBV5-8 .
CASRPTGAHEQFF TGTGCCAGCAGGCCTACAGGGGCCCATGAGCAGTTCTTC TRBD1 TRBJ2-1 TRBV27 .
CASSLLGGTGRYEQYF TGTGCCAGCAGTTTATTGGGTGGGACAGGCCGCTACGAGCAGTACTTC TRBD1 TRBJ2-7 TRBV27 .
CASSWDSGNTIYF TGTGCCAGCAGCTGGGACAGTGGAAACACCATATATTTT TRBD1 TRBJ1-3 TRBV6-5 .
CASSSITGYTEAFF TGCGCCAGCAGCTCCATAACAGGATACACTGAAGCTTTCTTT . TRBJ1-1 TRBV5-1 .
CATSEGALSYGYTF TGTGCCACCAGTGAGGGGGCCTTAAGCTATGGCTACACCTTC . TRBJ1-2 TRBV24-1 few
CASSVGPQGAEKLFF TGTGCCAGCAGCGTAGGTCCGCAGGGGGCTGAAAAACTGTTTTTT TRBD1 TRBJ1-4 TRBV9 .
CASSPDSEKLFF TGTGCCAGCAGCCCCGACAGTGAAAAACTGTTTTTT . TRBJ1-4 TRBV7-9 few
CASSSTPQQAYEQYF TGTGCCAGCAGCTCGACTCCCCAACAAGCTTACGAGCAGTACTTC . TRBJ2-7 TRBV7-3 .
CASSTGQGVANTQYF TGTGCCAGCAGTACCGGACAGGGGGTAGCAAATACGCAGTATTTT TRBD1 TRBJ2-3 TRBV27 .
CASSSDRNTEAFF TGTGCCAGCAGTTCGGACAGGAACACTGAAGCTTTCTTT . TRBJ1-1 TRBV12-3/TRBV12-4 .
CASSVGLAQVSDTQYF TGTGCCAGCAGCGTGGGACTAGCGCAAGTCTCCGATACGCAGTATTTT TRBD2 TRBJ2-3 TRBV5-4 .
CSAATLKSQHF TGCAGTGCCGCTACCCTAAAATCCCAGCATTTT . TRBJ1-5 TRBV20-1 .
CASSSPSTGELFF TGCGCCAGCAGCTCCCCTTCCACCGGGGAGCTGTTTTTT . TRBJ2-2 TRBV5-1 .
CASSYQSTTGELFF TGTGCCAGCAGTTATCAATCTACGACCGGGGAGCTGTTTTTT . TRBJ2-2 TRBV6-2/TRBV6-3 few
CASSPLTGGTNTEAFF TGTGCCAGCTCACCACTCACAGGGGGCACGAACACTGAAGCTTTCTTT TRBD1 TRBJ1-1 TRBV18 .
CASSPWTSAQETQYF TGTGCCAGCAGCCCCTGGACTAGCGCACAAGAGACCCAGTACTTC TRBD2 TRBJ2-5 TRBV7-9 .
CASSHNSGSSHEQYF TGCGCCAGCAGCCATAATAGCGGGAGTTCTCACGAGCAGTACTTC TRBD2 TRBJ2-7 TRBV4-1 .
CASSGQGYGYTF TGTGCCAGTAGTGGACAGGGTTATGGCTACACCTTC TRBD1 TRBJ1-2 TRBV19 .
CASSYPLAASTDTQYF TGTGCCAGCAGTTACCCACTAGCGGCTAGCACAGATACGCAGTATTTT TRBD2 TRBJ2-3 TRBV6-6 .
CASSLDRPADTQYF TGTGCCAGTAGTTTGGACAGACCAGCGGATACGCAGTATTTT . TRBJ2-3 TRBV19 .
CASSVGTGLIETQYF TGTGCCAGCAGCGTAGGGACAGGGCTAATAGAGACCCAGTACTTC TRBD1 TRBJ2-5 TRBV9 .
CASRQGVDRGEAFF TGTGCCAGCAGGCAGGGGGTCGACAGGGGCGAAGCTTTCTTT TRBD1 TRBJ1-1 TRBV7-9 .
CAIPPVLDRANTEAFF TGTGCCATCCCCCCCGTCCTCGACAGGGCGAACACTGAAGCTTTCTTT TRBD1 TRBJ1-1 TRBV2 .
CASTLRETQYF TGTGCCAGCACCCTGAGGGAGACCCAGTACTTC . TRBJ2-5 TRBV3-1/TRBV3-2 .
CASSSVGTGIYGYTF TGTGCCAGCAGCTCAGTGGGGACAGGGATTTATGGCTACACCTTC TRBD1 TRBJ1-2 TRBV9 few
CASSIFGGVGETQYF TGTGCCAGTAGTATTTTTGGCGGGGTTGGAGAGACCCAGTACTTC . TRBJ2-5 TRBV19 .
CASSPLAANTGELFF TGTGCCAGCAGCCCCCTAGCTGCGAACACCGGGGAGCTGTTTTTT . TRBJ2-2 TRBV9 .
CASSVRDRGGEQFF TGTGCCAGCAGCGTTCGGGACAGGGGAGGTGAGCAGTTCTTC TRBD1 TRBJ2-1 TRBV9 .
CASSFLRVVGYNEQFF TGTGCCAGCAGCTTTTTGAGGGTTGTCGGTTACAATGAGCAGTTCTTC . TRBJ2-1 TRBV5-4 .
CASSFRDRVYGYTF TGTGCCAGCAGCTTCCGGGACAGGGTTTATGGCTACACCTTC TRBD1 TRBJ1-2 TRBV7-2 .
CASSLGGGTVREKLFF TGTGCCAGCAGCTTGGGGGGAGGGACCGTCCGGGAAAAACTGTTTTTT . TRBJ1-4 TRBV7-2 .
CASGPGGPYGELFF TGTGCCAGCGGTCCGGGAGGGCCCTACGGGGAGCTGTTTTTT TRBD2 TRBJ2-2 TRBV11-3 .
CASSPQGNFYNSPLHF TGTGCCAGTAGTCCACAGGGGAATTTCTATAATTCACCCCTCCACTTT TRBD1 TRBJ1-6 TRBV19 .
CSVGGGLAGTQETQYF TGCAGCGTTGGGGGAGGGCTAGCGGGGACTCAAGAGACCCAGTACTTC TRBD2 TRBJ2-5 TRBV29-1 .
CASSLARSSFNEQFF TGTGCCAGCAGCTTAGCGCGTAGTAGCTTCAATGAGCAGTTCTTC . TRBJ2-1 TRBV7-9 .
CASSNTLNTEAFF TGTGCCAGTAGTAACACCTTGAACACTGAAGCTTTCTTT . TRBJ1-1 TRBV19 .
CASRLYGTSGFTDTQYF TGTGCCAGCAGACTGTACGGGACTAGCGGGTTCACAGATACGCAGTATTTT TRBD2 TRBJ2-3 TRBV2 .
CASSESRLGAGELFF TGTGCCAGCAGTGAATCCCGCCTCGGGGCCGGGGAGCTGTTTTTT . TRBJ2-2 TRBV6-1 .
CASSQEVGPNQPQHF TGTGCCAGCAGCCAAGAAGTGGGCCCCAATCAGCCCCAGCATTTT . TRBJ1-5 TRBV3-1/TRBV3-2 .
CAWSVLYSPLHF TGTGCCTGGAGTGTACTGTATTCACCCCTCCACTTT . TRBJ1-6 TRBV30 .
CASSPQTSGGPSYNEQFF TGTGCCAGTAGTCCCCAGACTAGCGGGGGCCCCTCCTACAATGAGCAGTTCTTC TRBD2 TRBJ2-1 TRBV19 .
CASSSRRETNQPQHF TGTGCCAGCAGCTCCCGACGGGAGACTAATCAGCCCCAGCATTTT . TRBJ1-5 TRBV7-4 .
CASSPSGGGTDTQYF TGTGCCAGCAGCCCATCCGGGGGGGGCACAGATACGCAGTATTTT TRBD2 TRBJ2-3 TRBV6-2/TRBV6-3 .
CAIYSGRAVGEQYF TGTGCCATCTATAGCGGGAGGGCGGTGGGCGAGCAGTACTTC TRBD2 TRBJ2-7 TRBV2 .
CASSLVGQGFVSYGYTF TGTGCCAGCAGCTTAGTGGGACAGGGGTTCGTAAGCTATGGCTACACCTTC TRBD1 TRBJ1-2 TRBV7-2 .
CASSFRSGGLGDVGELFF TGTGCCAGCAGTTTTCGCTCAGGGGGCTTAGGTGATGTCGGGGAGCTGTTTTTT TRBD1 TRBJ2-2 TRBV27 .